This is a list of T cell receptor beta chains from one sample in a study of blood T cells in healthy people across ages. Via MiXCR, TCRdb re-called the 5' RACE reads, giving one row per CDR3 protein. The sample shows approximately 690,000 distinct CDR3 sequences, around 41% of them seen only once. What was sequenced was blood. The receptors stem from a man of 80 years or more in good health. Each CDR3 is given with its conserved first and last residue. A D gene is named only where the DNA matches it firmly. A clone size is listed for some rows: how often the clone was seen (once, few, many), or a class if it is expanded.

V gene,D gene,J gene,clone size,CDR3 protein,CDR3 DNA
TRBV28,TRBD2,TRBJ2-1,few,CASSATTSGTHNEQFF,TGTGCCAGCAGTGCCACGACTAGCGGGACACACAATGAGCAGTTCTTC
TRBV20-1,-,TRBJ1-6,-,CSAVRSRGDSPLHF,TGCAGTGCCGTGAGGTCGCGAGGAGATTCACCCCTCCACTTT
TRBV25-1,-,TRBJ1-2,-,CASSDPSDYGYTF,TGTGCCAGCAGTGATCCATCGGACTATGGCTACACCTTC
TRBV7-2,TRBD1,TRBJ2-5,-,CASSQPGQGAETQYF,TGTGCCAGCAGCCAGCCGGGACAGGGGGCGGAGACCCAGTACTTC
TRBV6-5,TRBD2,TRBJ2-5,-,CASSYSRTSGKETQYF,TGTGCCAGCAGTTACTCCCGGACTAGCGGGAAAGAGACCCAGTACTTC
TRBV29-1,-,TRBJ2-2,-,CSVEGQNSVTGELFF,TGCAGCGTTGAAGGACAGAACAGTGTAACCGGGGAGCTGTTTTTT
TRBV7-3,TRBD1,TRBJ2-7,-,CASSLMGTGIYEQYF,TGTGCCAGCAGCTTAATGGGGACAGGGATCTACGAGCAGTACTTC
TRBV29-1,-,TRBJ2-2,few,CSVEDLRTGVPGELFF,TGCAGCGTTGAAGATCTGAGGACCGGGGTCCCCGGGGAGCTGTTTTTT
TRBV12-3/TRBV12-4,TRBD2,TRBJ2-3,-,CASRISGGITDTQYF,TGTGCCAGCAGGATTAGCGGGGGAATCACAGATACGCAGTATTTT
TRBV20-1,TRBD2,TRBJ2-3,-,CSARRYKGLAGESSTDTQYF,TGCAGTGCTAGAAGATATAAGGGACTAGCGGGGGAGTCCAGCACAGATACGCAGTATTTT
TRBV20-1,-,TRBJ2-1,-,CSAKTPGIASYNEQFF,TGCAGTGCTAAGACCCCCGGGATAGCATCCTACAATGAGCAGTTCTTC
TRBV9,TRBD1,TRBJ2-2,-,CAGSVVPKPGQGAIGELFF,TGTGCCGGCAGCGTAGTTCCCAAACCGGGACAGGGGGCGATCGGGGAGCTGTTTTTT
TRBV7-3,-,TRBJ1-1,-,CASSPQPGTGTEAFF,TGTGCCAGCAGCCCTCAGCCGGGTACGGGCACTGAAGCTTTCTTT
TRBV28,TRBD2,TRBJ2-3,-,CASKPGGGGADTQYF,TGTGCCAGTAAACCTGGGGGGGGGGGAGCAGATACGCAGTATTTT
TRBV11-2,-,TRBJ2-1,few,CASSTYGEQFF,TGTGCCAGCAGCACGTACGGGGAGCAGTTCTTC
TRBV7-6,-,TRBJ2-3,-,CASSLKQSTDTQYF,TGTGCCAGCAGCTTAAAACAGAGCACAGATACGCAGTATTTT
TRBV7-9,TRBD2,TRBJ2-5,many,CASSLSKASGRKTQYF,TGTGCCAGCAGCTTATCCAAGGCTAGCGGGAGGAAGACCCAGTACTTC
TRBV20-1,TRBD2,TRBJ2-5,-,CSGGGRAGETQYF,TGCAGTGGGGGAGGGAGGGCTGGAGAGACCCAGTACTTC
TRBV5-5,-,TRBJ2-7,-,CASRKEGATRNYEQYF,TGTGCCAGCAGAAAAGAGGGCGCTACCCGAAACTACGAGCAGTACTTC
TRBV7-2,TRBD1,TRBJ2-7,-,CASSLNPSIRDRTYEQYF,TGTGCCAGCAGCTTAAATCCAAGTATCCGGGACAGGACCTACGAGCAGTACTTC
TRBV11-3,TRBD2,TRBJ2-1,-,CASSLDPGGYNEQFF,TGTGCCAGCAGCTTAGACCCGGGGGGTTACAATGAGCAGTTCTTC
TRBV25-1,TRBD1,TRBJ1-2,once,CASSGPGQGDYGYTF,TGTGCCAGCAGTGGTCCGGGACAGGGGGACTACGGCTACACCTTC
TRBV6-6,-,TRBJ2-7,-,CATQGKSSYEQYF,TGTGCCACCCAGGGCAAGAGCTCCTACGAGCAGTACTTC
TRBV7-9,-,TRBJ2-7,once,CASSSEGHEQYF,TGTGCCAGCAGCTCGGAGGGGCACGAGCAGTACTTC
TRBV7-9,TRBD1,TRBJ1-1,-,CASSPRDSLNTEAFF,TGTGCCAGCAGCCCGCGGGACAGCCTGAACACTGAAGCTTTCTTT
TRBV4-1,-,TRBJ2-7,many,CASSQAPGQGGNEQYF,TGCGCCAGCAGCCAAGCGCCCGGACAGGGAGGGAACGAGCAGTACTTC
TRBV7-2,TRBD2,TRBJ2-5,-,CASRALANQETQYF,TGTGCCAGCAGAGCACTAGCGAACCAAGAGACCCAGTACTTC
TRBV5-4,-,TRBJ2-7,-,CTGSPDSFYEQYF,TGTACCGGCAGCCCGGACAGCTTTTACGAGCAGTACTTC
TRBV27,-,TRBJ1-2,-,CASRLGAGRSYTF,TGTGCCAGCAGGCTAGGGGCAGGGCGGAGCTACACCTTC
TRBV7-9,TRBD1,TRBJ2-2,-,CASSLGTGSTGELFF,TGTGCCAGCAGCTTAGGGACAGGGAGCACCGGGGAGCTGTTTTTT
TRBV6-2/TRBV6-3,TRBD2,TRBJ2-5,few,CASSPQITSGSNEQYF,TGTGCCAGCAGCCCCCAGATAACTAGCGGGAGTAATGAGCAGTACTTC
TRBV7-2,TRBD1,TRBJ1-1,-,CASSLNQLTGREAFF,TGTGCCAGCAGCTTAAATCAGCTGACAGGGCGTGAAGCTTTCTTT
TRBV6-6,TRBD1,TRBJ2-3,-,CASSPTTGWWDTQYF,TGTGCCAGCAGTCCAACGACAGGGTGGTGGGATACGCAGTATTTT
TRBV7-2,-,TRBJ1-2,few,CASSLDPSGYTF,TGTGCCAGCAGCTTAGATCCAAGTGGCTACACCTTC
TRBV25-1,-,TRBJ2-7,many,CASSATYEQYF,TGTGCCAGCAGTGCCACCTACGAGCAGTACTTC
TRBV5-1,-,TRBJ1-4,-,CASSLVRGGQNEKLFF,TGCGCCAGCAGCTTGGTCCGGGGCGGCCAAAATGAAAAACTGTTTTTT
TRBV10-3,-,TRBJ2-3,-,CTISRQKGYGTDTQYF,TGTACCATCAGCCGTCAGAAGGGGTATGGCACAGATACGCAGTATTTT
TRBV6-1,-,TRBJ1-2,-,CASSLDRYYGYTF,TGTGCCAGCAGTTTGGACAGATACTATGGCTACACCTTC
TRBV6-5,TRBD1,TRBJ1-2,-,CACSHPDRAYGYTF,TGTGCCTGCAGTCACCCAGACAGGGCATACGGCTACACCTTC
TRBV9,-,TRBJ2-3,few,CASSVVGASDTQYF,TGTGCCAGCAGCGTAGTGGGGGCGTCAGATACGCAGTATTTT
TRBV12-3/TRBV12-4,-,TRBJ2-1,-,CASTEPGGASYNEQFF,TGTGCCAGCACGGAACCCGGAGGTGCCTCCTACAATGAGCAGTTCTTC
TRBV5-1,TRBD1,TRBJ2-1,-,CASSAGTGESYEQFF,TGCGCCAGCAGCGCGGGGACAGGGGAGTCCTACGAGCAGTTCTTC
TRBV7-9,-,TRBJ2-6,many,CASGSQATGANVLTF,TGTGCCAGCGGGTCCCAGGCTACAGGGGCCAACGTCCTGACTTTC
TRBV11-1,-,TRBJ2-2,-,CASSLNEGRPGELFF,TGTGCCAGCAGCCTCAATGAGGGGCGCCCCGGGGAGCTGTTTTTT
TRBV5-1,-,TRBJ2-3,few,CASSLSPAVSTDTQYF,TGCGCCAGCAGCTTATCTCCAGCGGTTAGCACAGATACGCAGTATTTT